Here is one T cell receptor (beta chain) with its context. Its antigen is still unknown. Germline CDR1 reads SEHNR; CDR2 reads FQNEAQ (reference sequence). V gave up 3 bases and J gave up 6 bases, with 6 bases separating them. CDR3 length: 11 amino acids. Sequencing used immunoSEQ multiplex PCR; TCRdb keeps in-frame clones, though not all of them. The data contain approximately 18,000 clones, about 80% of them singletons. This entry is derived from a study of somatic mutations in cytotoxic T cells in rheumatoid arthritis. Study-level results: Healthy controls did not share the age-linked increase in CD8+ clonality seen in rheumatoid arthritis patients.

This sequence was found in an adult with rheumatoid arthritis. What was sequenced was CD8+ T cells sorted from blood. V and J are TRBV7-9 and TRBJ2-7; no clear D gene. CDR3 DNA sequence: TGTGCCAGCAGCTTGATCGGCGAGCAGTACTTC. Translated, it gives CASSLIGEQYF.